These 32 T cell receptor beta chains originate from one sample sequenced in a study of tumor-infiltrating lymphocytes in primary liver carcinoma. Blood RNA came from unsorted whole blood; germline DNA was also extracted. With a constant-region primer, TCR beta cDNA was made from approximately 450 ng of total RNA. It was through three nested multiplex PCR rounds of slightly modified ARM-PCR that TCR beta libraries arose. Rounds one and two of PCR, each of roughly 11 cycles, were primed with TRBV1-TRBV30 forward primers and a C-beta reverse primer. Each CDR3 protein is one row after TCRdb ran MiXCR on the multiplex PCR reads. The sample includes approximately 210,000 distinct CDR3 sequences, about two thirds of them seen just once. Source material: peripheral blood. Every receptor here comes from a woman aged 55-70 years with primary liver carcinoma and hepatitis B virus infection.

Points on this clonotype: The CDR3 ends on some other residue instead of the conserved phenylalanine or tryptophan, so this is likely a read error. CDR3 nucleotide sequence: TGTGCCAGCAGCCCAGGGAGCTCCTACAGTGAGCAGTTCTTA. Translation gives CASSPGSSYSEQFL. The chain carries TRBV11-3 and TRBJ2-1; possibly TRBD1 or TRBD2 for D (5 bases each). Germline-derived CDR1 and CDR2 are SGHNT and YENEEA. CDR3 length equals 14 residues.

Of note for this clonotype: This may arise from a read error, as a much more abundant clone is one base away. In DNA, the CDR3 is TGTGCCAGCAGTCCTCGAGCGGGAGGCATCCAAGAGACCCAGTACTTC. This encodes CASSPRAGGIQETQYF. The chain is built from TRBV12-3 or TRBV12-4 and TRBJ2-5; 9 positions match TRBD2. CDR3 length equals 16 residues. Trimming took 5 bases from V and 1 from J; bases not matched to a gene: 8.

This clonotype has only one observation. A junction boundary mismatches the germline segment, possibly from a read error. The rearrangement joins TRBV4-2 to TRBJ1-5; possibly TRBD1 for D (6 bases). The CDR3 extends over 16 amino acids. Germline V gene lookup returns CDR1 LGHNA and CDR2 YNFKEQ. This CDR3 is CASSRTGSEFNQAQHF. For the CDR3, the DNA is TGTGCCAGCAGCCGAACAGGGTCGGAGTTCAATCAGGCCCAGCATTTT.

This chain connects TRBV11-2 to TRBJ2-7, with no clear D. Germline values: CDR1 SGHAT, CDR2 FQNNGV. This CDR3 comprises 15 residues. Trimming shortened V by 0 bases and J by 7 bases, and 16 bases separated the two germline ends. The CDR3 DNA sequence: TGTGCCAGCAGCTTAGAATGGTGGCAGGCCCAAGAGCAGTACTTC. Its protein product is CASSLEWWQAQEQYF.

The chain couples TRBV11-2 to TRBJ1-1, with D perhaps TRBD1 (5 bases). From germline, CDR1 is SGHAT and CDR2 FQNNGV. CDR3 length: 13 amino acids. V lost 6 bases and J 8 bases, leaving 16 bases between the germline ends. Here the CDR3 reads CASRLRRDQEAFF. CDR3 bases: TGTGCCAGCAGGCTAAGGAGGGACCAAGAAGCTTTCTTT.

This clonotype has a count of ten or more. The V call is TRBV5-4, the J call TRBJ2-3; D tentatively reads TRBD1 or TRBD2 (5 bases each). V lost 4 bases and J 2 bases, leaving 20 bases between the germline ends. Per the germline V gene, CDR1 is SGHNT and CDR2 is YYREEE (reference sequence). CDR3 length: 17 amino acids. DNA of the CDR3: TGTGCCAGCAGCCCCGGGGCAATGGCCCGGGTCACAGATACGCAGTATTTT. It codes for CASSPGAMARVTDTQYF.

A remark on this clonotype: A much larger clone sits a single nucleotide away, making a read error possible. V is TRBV6-5 and J is TRBJ1-5; perhaps TRBD1 as D (6 bases). The DNA end is a closer match to TRBJ2-3, so the J assignment may be wrong. This CDR3 region has 14 residues. CDR1 is MNHEY and CDR2 is SVGAGI in the germline V gene. The CDR3: CASSQGQGNQPQYF. For the CDR3, the DNA is TGTGCCAGCAGCCAAGGCCAGGGGAATCAGCCCCAGTATTTT.

The chain uses TRBV30 and TRBJ1-1; D is unclear. The ends were cut back, 3 bases at V and 6 bases at J, with 8 bases in the middle. This CDR3 is 11 amino acids long. Looked up from germline, CDR1 is GTSNPN and CDR2 is SVGIG (reference sequence). The CDR3, as DNA: TGTGCCTGGAGACGACCTTCTGAAGCTTTCTTT. Translation gives CAWRRPSEAFF. The full variable domain, rest sourced from reference TRBV30 and TRBJ1-1, is SQTIHQWPATLVQPVGSPLSLECTVEGTSNPNLYWYRQAAGRGLQLLFYSVGIGQISSEVPQNLSASRPQDRQFILSSKKLLLSDSGFYLCAWRRPSEAFFGQGTRLTVV.

On this clonotype: With a much larger clone just one base away, this may be a read error. No conserved phenylalanine or tryptophan is present at the end of the CDR3, so a read error is the likely explanation. The gene calls are TRBV6-1 and TRBJ2-5; D call uncertain. The CDR3 runs to 12 residues. V lost 6 bases to trimming and J lost 5 bases, with 10 bases between them. The germline V gene has CDR1 MNHNS and CDR2 SASEGT. CDR3 DNA: TGTGCCAGCAGCCGAGAATTGGAGACCCAGTACATC. Its protein product is CASSRELETQYI.

The chain uses TRBV5-4 and TRBJ2-1; 12 nucleotides line up with TRBD2. V dropped 0 bases and J dropped 6; count of bases not matched to a gene: 1. This CDR3 spans 15 amino acids. Germline CDR1 reads SGHNT; CDR2 reads YYREEE (reference sequence). The CDR3: CASSLASGRANEQFF. CDR3 DNA sequence: TGTGCCAGCAGCTTGGCTAGCGGGAGGGCCAATGAGCAGTTCTTC.

About this clonotype: An end of the junction differs from the germline gene, which may be a read error. This chain joins TRBV11-2 and TRBJ2-2; D remains unclear. This CDR3 has 12 residues. CDR1 SGHAT and CDR2 FQNNGV come from the germline V gene. The CDR3: CASIPNTEELFF. DNA for the CDR3: TGTGCCAGCATCCCAAACACCGAGGAGCTGTTTTTT.

Details on this clonotype: The CDR3 does not close with the conserved phenylalanine or tryptophan, likely indicating a read error. J is TRBJ2-4 and V is TRBV29-1; 7 bases align to TRBD2. CDR1 SQVTM and CDR2 ANQGSEA come from the germline V gene. The CDR3 consists of 15 residues. The CDR3 loop is CSVVLPRLAKNLQYS. The CDR3 DNA follows: TGCAGCGTTGTCCTTCCTAGACTAGCCAAAAACCTTCAGTACTCC.

A note on this clonotype: A much larger clonotype is one base distant, so this may be a read error. The rearrangement joins TRBV10-2 to TRBJ2-5, with 14 bases matching TRBD2. Germline V gene data show CDR1 as WSHSY and CDR2 as SAAADI. CDR3 length: 17 residues. CDR3 coding DNA: TGCGCCAGCAGTGAGGGACTAGCGGGAGGAGGCCAAGGGACCCAGTACTTC. Its protein is CASSEGLAGGGQGTQYF.

This clonotype was observed once. A much larger clone lies a single base off, so this may be a read error. The chain combines TRBV7-9 with TRBJ2-2; no firm D call. Germline CDR1 and CDR2: SEHNR and FQNEAQ (reference sequence). The CDR3 has 13 amino acids. Trimming left V 7 bases short and J 8 bases short, with 14 bases between. The CDR3 loop reads CASIPPGSGELFF. The CDR3 nucleotides read TGTGCCAGCATCCCCCCCGGATCGGGGGAGCTGTTTTTT.

Comment on this clonotype: A read error may explain this, as a much larger clone is one base away. J is TRBJ2-3 and V is TRBV6-5; maybe TRBD2 (6 bases). Germline assignment: CDR1 MNHEY and CDR2 SVGAGI. V was pared by 6 bases and J by 6 bases, with 10 bases between. The CDR3 extends over 12 amino acids. The CDR3 loop is CASSPREDTQYF. Written as DNA, the CDR3 is TGTGCCAGCAGCCCTCGGGAGGATACGCAGTATTTT.

About this clonotype itself: Being one base from a much bigger clone, this may be a read error. The chain carries TRBV12-3 or TRBV12-4 and TRBJ1-1, with D tentatively TRBD1 (6 bases). The CDR3 loop spans 14 amino acids. CDR3 protein: CASSLLGGNTEALF. CDR3 DNA sequence: TGTGCCAGCAGTTTATTAGGGGGGAACACTGAAGCTCTCTTT.

V is TRBV28 and J is TRBJ1-1; possibly TRBD1 for D (6 bases). The V gene's germline CDR1 is MDHEN and CDR2 SYDVKM. V was trimmed by 8 bases and J by 2 bases, leaving 21 bases between them. This CDR3 contains 16 residues. The CDR3 DNA sequence: TGTGCCAGCCCTCCCGGGGGCTCTCTCGGAAACACTGAAGCTTTCTTT. Translating it yields CASPPGGSLGNTEAFF.

A remark on this clonotype: With a much larger clone just one base away, this may be a read error. The rearrangement uses TRBV4-1 and TRBJ2-3, with 9 bases identical to TRBD1. This CDR3 contains 14 residues. Germline-derived CDR1 and CDR2 are MGHRA and YSYEKL. Trimming took 5 bases from V and 6 from J; bases not matched to a gene: 6. DNA for the CDR3: TGCGCCAGCAGCTGTAACAGGGGGCAGGATACGCAGTATTTT. Its protein is CASSCNRGQDTQYF.

In its sample, this clonotype was seen a few times. This may be a read error, as it is one base from a much larger clone. The chain links TRBV12-3 or TRBV12-4 to TRBJ2-7, with D possibly called TRBD1 or TRBD2 (5 bases each). The CDR3 loop spans 13 amino acids. CDR3 sequence reads: CASSTGRTYEQCF. In nucleotides, the CDR3 is TGTGCCAGCAGTACGGGACGAACCTACGAGCAGTGCTTC.

This clonotype was counted many times. CDR3 coding DNA: TGTGCTAGTGGTCCACCACCCACAGGGGGCTCCTCTGGGGCCAACGTCCTGACTTTC. It is translated as CASGPPPTGGSSGANVLTF. This sequence joins TRBV12-5 and TRBJ2-6, with 9 bases aligning to TRBD1. The V gene's germline CDR1 is LGHNT and CDR2 FRNRAP. Trimming removed 5 bases from V and 0 bases from J; junction bases left unmatched: 11. This CDR3 spans 19 amino acids.

Comments on this clonotype: This sequence may be a read error, since a much larger clone differs from it by one base. As DNA, the CDR3 is TGTGCCAGCAATCCCGAAACAGAGTTCCATAGCGGGAGAAGGGATGAGCAGTTCTTC. Its protein product is CASNPETEFHSGRRDEQFF. The rearrangement uses TRBV6-1 and TRBJ2-1, with 9 bases that match TRBD2. With V trimmed by 7 bases and J by 8 bases, 24 bases remained unmatched. Germline loops: CDR1 MNHNS, CDR2 SASEGT. The CDR3 has 19 amino acids.

This clonotype occurred once. The junction does not match germline at one end; this may be a read error. The chain combines TRBV7-9 with TRBJ2-1, with 10 bases aligning to TRBD2. This CDR3 has 14 amino acids. Germline V gene lookup returns CDR1 SEHNR and CDR2 FQNEAQ (reference sequence). CDR3 region: CAGAGTSAYNEQLF. Here the CDR3 DNA reads TGTGCCGGGGCCGGGACTAGCGCATACAATGAGCAGCTCTTC.

This clonotype occurred a few times. The rearrangement joins TRBV4-1 to TRBJ2-3, with 10 bases aligning to TRBD2. The ends lost 4 bases at V and 5 bases at J; junction bases unmatched: 9. The V gene's germline CDR1 is MGHRA and CDR2 YSYEKL. CDR3 size: 16 residues. The CDR3 reads CASSPIGTSAGDTQYF. The CDR3 DNA is TGCGCCAGCAGCCCGATCGGGACTAGCGCCGGAGATACGCAGTATTTT.

A note on this clonotype: A much larger clone differs by one base, so this may be a read error. This CDR3 is CARVLLAGYQETQYF. CDR3 coding DNA: TGTGCCAGGGTCCTACTAGCGGGGTACCAAGAGACCCAGTACTTC. V usage is TRBV14 and J usage is TRBJ2-5, with 10 nucleotides matching TRBD2. Germline trimming cut 9 bases from V and 0 bases from J; bases unmatched to any gene: 7. This CDR3 has 15 residues. Germline V lookup: CDR1 SGHDN, CDR2 FVKESK.

To note about this clonotype: The conserved final phenylalanine or tryptophan is absent from the CDR3, which likely points to a read error. The V and J genes are TRBV30 and TRBJ1-5; perhaps TRBD1 as D (5 bases). The germline V gene has CDR1 GTSNPN and CDR2 SVGIG (reference sequence). The CDR3 totals 13 residues. V lost 1 base to trimming and J lost 7 bases, with 11 bases between them. In DNA, the CDR3 is TGTGCCTGGAGTGAGGGGTCGCGGCAGCCCCAGCATCTT. This encodes CAWSEGSRQPQHL.

To note about this clonotype: A much larger clone is a single base away; this may be a read error. The chain has TRBV2 and TRBJ2-1, with 11 bases identical to TRBD2. The CDR3 covers 15 residues. Per the germline V gene, CDR1 is SNHLY and CDR2 is FYNNEI. CDR3 in DNA: TGTGCCAGCACCACCGGACTAGCGGGCTACAATGGGCAGTTCTTC. It encodes CASTTGLAGYNGQFF.

The gene calls are TRBV5-4 and TRBJ2-1, with D perhaps matching TRBD1 (6 bases). V was clipped by 7 bases and J by 5 bases, with 16 bases between them. This CDR3 spans 14 amino acids. The germline CDR1 and CDR2 sequences are SGHNT and YYREEE (reference sequence). DNA for the CDR3: TGTGCCAGCCGGAAAGTGGGGGCAAACAATGAGCAGTTCTTC. This encodes CASRKVGANNEQFF.

Concerning this clonotype: A much more abundant neighbour one base away suggests this may be a read error. V gene TRBV29-1 combines with J gene TRBJ2-4; TRBD1 agrees at 9 bases. The germline V gene has CDR1 SQVTM and CDR2 ANQGSEA. This CDR3 comprises 14 residues. The V and J ends lost 4 bases and 9 bases, in that order; junction bases with no gene match: 10. The CDR3 protein is CSVATGTGTTIQYF. The CDR3 DNA is TGCAGCGTTGCAACCGGGACAGGGACCACCATTCAGTACTTC. Based on the CDR3 plus reference TRBV29-1 and TRBJ2-4, the full variable domain is SAVISQKPSRDICQRGTSLTIQCQVDSQVTMMFWYRQQPGQSLTLIATANQGSEATYESGFVIDKFPISRPNLTFSTLTVSNMSPEDSSIYLCSVATGTGTTIQYFGAGTRLSVL.

The chain is built from TRBV20-1 and TRBJ2-1; the match to TRBD2 covers 9 bases. The CDR3 is made up of 14 amino acids. J was trimmed by 7 bases and V by 6 bases; bases with no gene match: 10. Germline CDR1 reads DFQATT; CDR2 reads SNEGSKA (reference sequence). CDR3: CSAKSGRSGNEQFF. The CDR3 bases are TGCAGTGCCAAAAGCGGGAGGTCCGGTAATGAGCAGTTCTTC.

With regard to this clonotype: A much larger clone differs by one base, so this may be a read error. This chain links TRBV12-3 or TRBV12-4 with TRBJ1-1, with D unclear. This CDR3 has 15 residues. V lost 5 bases and J 4 bases, leaving 17 bases between the germline ends. CDR3 residues: CASSLRRVLSTEAFF. The CDR3 region has the DNA TGTGCCAGCAGTCTCAGACGGGTCTTGAGCACTGAAGCTTTCTTT.

A word on this clonotype: At one boundary the junction diverges from the germline segment, which might be a read error. The gene calls are TRBV6-6 and TRBJ2-1, with D perhaps TRBD1 or TRBD2 (6 bases each). The better agreement between TRBJ2-5 and the DNA end casts doubt on the J call. Germline lookup yields CDR1 MNHNY and CDR2 SVGAGI (reference sequence). CDR3 length: 14 amino acids. The CDR3 nucleotides are TGTGCCAGCACTTACTCCGGGGGCGGAGAGACCCAGTACTTC. Translated: CASTYSGGGETQYF.

This chain links TRBV6-5 with TRBJ1-5, with no clear D. The CDR3 spans 15 residues. Trimming shortened V by 5 bases and J by 0 bases, and 11 bases separated the two germline ends. Germline V gives CDR1 MNHEY, CDR2 SVGAGI. CDR3 region: CASSPFRDSNQPQHF. Written as DNA, the CDR3 is TGTGCCAGCAGTCCCTTTAGGGATAGCAATCAGCCCCAGCATTTT.